These T cell receptor beta chains were read from a single sample in a study of T cell responses to AZD1222 COVID-19 vaccine. Some clones are missing from TCRdb's copy, which holds only in-frame ones; the method was immunoSEQ multiplex PCR. The sample lists under 300,000 clones; 80% to 95% were seen once. This specimen consisted of peripheral blood, obtained on day 0 of AZD1222 vaccination. The receptors derive from an adult in good health. Each CDR3 is given with its conserved first and last residue. D genes are given only for firm matches.

V gene | D gene | CDR3 protein
TRBV11-3 | - | CASSSGQGSYNEQFF
TRBV7-9 | TRBD1 | CASSPRRQGKSADTQYF
TRBV5-1 | - | CASRPTSGVPYGYTF
TRBV3-1/TRBV3-2 | - | CASSQGEVYNSPLHF
TRBV7-2 | TRBD2 | CASSLLGGGYEQYF
TRBV4-3 | - | CASSLYRDARGTYEQYF
TRBV12-3/TRBV12-4 | - | CASRDGYGYTF
TRBV28 | - | CASRPPGHLYEQYF
TRBV28 | - | CASSLSRNEQYF
TRBV5-6 | - | CASSFGGETQYF
TRBV11-3 | - | CASSLNRTNYGYTF
TRBV28 | - | CASSFLQGPGWPQHF
TRBV6-2/TRBV6-3 | TRBD1 | CASSYLRQGSELFF
TRBV4-1 | - | CASSQDQRRQGASGQYF
TRBV11-2 | - | CASSLLSSYEQYF
TRBV20-1 | - | CSATINYGYTF
TRBV4-1 | - | CASSQDPRAGGYTF
TRBV25-1 | - | CASSEDGYEAFF
TRBV9 | - | CASSVGVSGLSGNTIYF
TRBV28 | TRBD1 | CASLASGQGHYGYTF